This T cell receptor beta chain derives from a study of T cell responses to AZD1222 COVID-19 vaccine. The CDR3 spans 12 residues. From germline, CDR1 is SEHNR and CDR2 FQNEAQ (reference sequence). Trimming pared 0 bases from V and 8 bases from J, leaving 7 bases between. Details on this clone: As yet, its antigen is unknown.

Measured with immunoSEQ multiplex PCR; TCRdb has only the in-frame clones, and not every one. The table has fewer than 250,000 clones, about 93% seen once. General observations from the study: At baseline, just six AZD1222 recipients tested seropositive. Spike as a whole was targeted by vaccine-associated CD4 TCRs, dominant at 160-218 and 743-854. In a largely white British group with more females than males, clonal diversity was possibly underestimated.

The material was peripheral blood, obtained on day 0 of MenACWY control vaccination. The origin of this receptor is an adult in good health. The chain couples TRBV7-9 to TRBJ1-2; D unclear. This chain's CDR3 is CASSLALRGYTF. CDR3 nucleotides: TGTGCCAGCAGCTTAGCATTGAGGGGCTACACCTTC.